This TCR beta chain was captured in a study of blood T cell repertoires in COVID-19 (dated by TCRdb to 2018 to 2020). Some background on the complete study: Samples covering the acute and convalescent phases of COVID-19 were provided by collaborators in the United States, Italy and Spain. The material from the prospective study consisted of cDNA or gDNA derived from T cells, B-cell-depleted T cells, or PBMCs. Subjects who had been exposed to COVID-19, were actively infected with it, or had recovered from it provided the deeply sampled blood TCRbeta repertoires that made up the dataset. A freely available public database, intended as a resource for researchers studying the immune response to SARS-CoV-2, is where the repertoires were released. The samples were drawn from the first 160 participants of the ongoing ImmuneRACE study and from more than 1,000 subjects provided by 6 global collaborators. The sample metadata nearly always contained a de-identified subject ID, COVID-19 status, age in years and sex. Where HLA class I and class II types were available, the types were taken from metadata supplied by the sample provider, not from assay-based typing. Here is what the overall study found, with its caveats: The amount of clinical and demographic metadata varied by source and participant and was provided uncurated.

At one collaborating source in Seattle, patients were enrolled during active infection and were followed longitudinally through the course of disease. Collaborating institutions collected whole blood in K2EDTA tubes following their own protocols. For TCRbeta analysis, collaborator samples were shipped as frozen whole blood, as isolated PBMCs, or as DNA extracted from either sample type. TCRbeta CDR3 regions were amplified from genomic DNA using the immunoSEQ Assay, a bias-controlled multiplex PCR. As for the authors' bioinformatics: Within the assay, amplification of reference gene primers was used to estimate how many nucleated cells each sample contained. Sequence reads were collapsed and filtered to measure the absolute abundance of every unique TCRbeta CDR3 rearrangement. For each sample, productive Simpson clonality was calculated as the square root of Simpson's diversity index over productive rearrangements. Held by TCRdb, this immuneACCESS table contains in-frame sequences only and omits some clones. Under half of the omission traces to an unresolved V gene where checked; the cause of the rest is unknown. V, J and clone size are those of that table, while D and trimming were read from the DNA. The sample table contains approximately 530,000 clones; only one count was recorded for approximately 88% of them. The ten biggest clones cover 7.5% to 9% of the sample.

A word on this clone: Its specific antigen is unknown. Nothing much larger sits one base from this clone, and base qualities are not available.

The germline V gene (reference sequence) sets CDR1 to MNHEY and CDR2 to SMNVEV. Its CDR3 holds 13 amino acids, cysteine through phenylalanine. The sequence is cut down to CDR3 DNA, 39 bases in frame from base 1. V loses 4 bases, J loses 3 bases, and the germline ends lie 9 bases apart. Recombination connected TRBV27 to TRBJ2-5; TRBD1 is a possible D gene, resting on 6 matching bases. The source of this sequence is a woman aged 45-60 years with COVID-19, enrolled during active disease. Sequencing input: peripheral blood. The nucleotide sequence reads TGTGCCAGCAGTTCGTACAGGGAAGAGACCCAGTACTTC. This is translated as CASSSYREETQYF.